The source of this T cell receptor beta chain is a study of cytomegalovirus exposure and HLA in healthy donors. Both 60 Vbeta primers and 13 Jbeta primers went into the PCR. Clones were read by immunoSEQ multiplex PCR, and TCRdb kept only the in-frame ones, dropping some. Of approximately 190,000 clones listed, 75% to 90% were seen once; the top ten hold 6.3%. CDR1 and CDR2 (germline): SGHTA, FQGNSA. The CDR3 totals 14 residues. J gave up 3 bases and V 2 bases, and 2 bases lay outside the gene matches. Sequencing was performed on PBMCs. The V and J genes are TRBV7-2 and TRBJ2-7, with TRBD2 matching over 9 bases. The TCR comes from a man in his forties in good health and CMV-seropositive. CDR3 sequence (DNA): TGTGCCAGCAGCTTATCTAGCGGGGACTACGAGCAGTACTTC. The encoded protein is CASSLSSGDYEQYF.